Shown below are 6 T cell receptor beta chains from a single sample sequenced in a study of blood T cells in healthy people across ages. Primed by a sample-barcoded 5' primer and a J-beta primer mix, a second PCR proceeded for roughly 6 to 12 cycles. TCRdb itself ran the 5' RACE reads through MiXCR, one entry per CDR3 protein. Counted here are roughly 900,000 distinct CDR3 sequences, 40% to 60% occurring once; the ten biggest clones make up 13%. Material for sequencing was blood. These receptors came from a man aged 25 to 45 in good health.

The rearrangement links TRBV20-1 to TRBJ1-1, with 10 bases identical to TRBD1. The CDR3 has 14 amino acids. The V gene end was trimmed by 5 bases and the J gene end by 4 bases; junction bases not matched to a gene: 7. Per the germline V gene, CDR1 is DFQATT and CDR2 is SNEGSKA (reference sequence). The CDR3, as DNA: TGCAGTGCTTCCCGGGACAGGGGAGGCACTGAAGCTTTCTTT. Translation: CSASRDRGGTEAFF.

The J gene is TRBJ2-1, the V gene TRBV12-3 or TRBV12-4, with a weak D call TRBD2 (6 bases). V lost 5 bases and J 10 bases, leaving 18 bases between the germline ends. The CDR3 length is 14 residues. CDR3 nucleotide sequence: TGTGCCAGCAGTCCCAGGGACTTACTAGAAGAGCAGTTCTTC. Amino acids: CASSPRDLLEEQFF.

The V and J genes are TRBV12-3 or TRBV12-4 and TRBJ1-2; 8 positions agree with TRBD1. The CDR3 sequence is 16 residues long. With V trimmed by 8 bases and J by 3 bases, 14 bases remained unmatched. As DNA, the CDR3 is TGTGCCAGCGGTCAGACAGGGGCGTTTAGAGACTATGGCTACACCTTC. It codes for CASGQTGAFRDYGYTF.

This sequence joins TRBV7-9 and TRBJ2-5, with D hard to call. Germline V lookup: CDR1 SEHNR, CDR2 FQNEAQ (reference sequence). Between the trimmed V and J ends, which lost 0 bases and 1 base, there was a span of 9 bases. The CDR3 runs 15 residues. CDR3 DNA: TGTGCCAGCAGCTTAGCAGAGATATTCCAAGAGACCCAGTACTTC. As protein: CASSLAEIFQETQYF.

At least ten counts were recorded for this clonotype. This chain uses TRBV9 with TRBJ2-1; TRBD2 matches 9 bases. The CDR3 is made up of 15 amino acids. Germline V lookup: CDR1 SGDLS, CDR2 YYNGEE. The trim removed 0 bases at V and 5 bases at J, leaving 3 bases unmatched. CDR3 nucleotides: TGTGCCAGCAGCGTAGAGCCTAGCGGGAACAATGAGCAGTTCTTC. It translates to CASSVEPSGNNEQFF.

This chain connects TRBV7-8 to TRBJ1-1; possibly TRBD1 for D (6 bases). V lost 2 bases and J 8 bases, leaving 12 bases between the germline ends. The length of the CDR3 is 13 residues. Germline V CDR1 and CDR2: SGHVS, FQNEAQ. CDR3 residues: CASSLSGQYEAFF. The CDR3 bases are TGTGCCAGCAGCTTAAGCGGACAGTACGAAGCTTTCTTT.